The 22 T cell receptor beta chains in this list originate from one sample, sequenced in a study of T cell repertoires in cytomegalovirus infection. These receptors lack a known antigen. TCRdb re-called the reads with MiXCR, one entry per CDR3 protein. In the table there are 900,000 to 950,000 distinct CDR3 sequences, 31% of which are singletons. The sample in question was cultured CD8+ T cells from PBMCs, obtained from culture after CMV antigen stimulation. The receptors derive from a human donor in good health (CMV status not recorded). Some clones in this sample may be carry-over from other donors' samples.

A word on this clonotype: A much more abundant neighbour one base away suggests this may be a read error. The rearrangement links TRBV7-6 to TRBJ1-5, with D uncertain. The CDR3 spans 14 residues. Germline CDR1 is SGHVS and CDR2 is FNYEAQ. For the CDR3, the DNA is TGTGTCAGCAGCTTAAGCCCTGGCAATCAGCCCCAGCATTTT. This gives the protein CVSSLSPGNQPQHF.

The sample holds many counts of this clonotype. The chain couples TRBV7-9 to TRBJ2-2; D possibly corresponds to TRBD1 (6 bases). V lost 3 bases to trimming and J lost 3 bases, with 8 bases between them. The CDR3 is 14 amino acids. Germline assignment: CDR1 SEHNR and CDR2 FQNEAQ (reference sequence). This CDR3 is CASSLDRHTGELFF. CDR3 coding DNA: TGTGCCAGCAGCTTGGACAGACACACCGGGGAGCTGTTTTTT.

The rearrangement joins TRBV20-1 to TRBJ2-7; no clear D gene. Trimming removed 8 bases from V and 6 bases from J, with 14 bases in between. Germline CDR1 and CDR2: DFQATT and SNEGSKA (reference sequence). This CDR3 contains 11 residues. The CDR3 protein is CSLNKGGEQYV. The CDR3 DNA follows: TGCAGTCTAAATAAGGGTGGCGAGCAGTACGTC.

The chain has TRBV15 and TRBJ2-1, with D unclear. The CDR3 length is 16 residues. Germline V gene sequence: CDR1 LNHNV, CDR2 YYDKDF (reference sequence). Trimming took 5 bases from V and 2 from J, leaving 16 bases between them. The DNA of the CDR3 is TGTGCCACCAGCCCTCTGACCCGGCTTGCCTACAATGAGCAGTTCTTC. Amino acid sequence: CATSPLTRLAYNEQFF.

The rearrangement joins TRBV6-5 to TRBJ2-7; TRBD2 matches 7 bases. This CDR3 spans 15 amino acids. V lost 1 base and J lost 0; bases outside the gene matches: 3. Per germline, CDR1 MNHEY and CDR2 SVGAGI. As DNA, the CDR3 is TGTGCCAGCAGTTACTTCGGGGGGAGCTCCTACGAGCAGTACTTC. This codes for CASSYFGGSSYEQYF.

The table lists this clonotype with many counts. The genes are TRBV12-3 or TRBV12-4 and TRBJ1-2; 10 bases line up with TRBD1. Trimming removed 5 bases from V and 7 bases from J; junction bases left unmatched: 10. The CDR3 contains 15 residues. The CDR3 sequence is CASSPGDRGIGGYTF. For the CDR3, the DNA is TGTGCCAGCAGTCCCGGGGACAGGGGAATTGGTGGCTACACCTTC.

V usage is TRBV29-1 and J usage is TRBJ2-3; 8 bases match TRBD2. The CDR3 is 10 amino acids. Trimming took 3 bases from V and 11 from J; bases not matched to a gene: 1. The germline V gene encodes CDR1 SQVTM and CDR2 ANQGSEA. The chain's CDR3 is CSVERGEQYF. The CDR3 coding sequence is TGCAGCGTTGAGCGGGGGGAGCAGTATTTT.

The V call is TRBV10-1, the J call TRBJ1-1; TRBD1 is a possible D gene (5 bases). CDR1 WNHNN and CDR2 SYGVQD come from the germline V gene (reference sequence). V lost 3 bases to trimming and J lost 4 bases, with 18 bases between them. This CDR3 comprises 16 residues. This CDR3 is CASSEGPPRGITEAFF. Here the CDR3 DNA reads TGCGCCAGCAGTGAAGGCCCTCCGCGGGGGATCACTGAAGCTTTCTTT.

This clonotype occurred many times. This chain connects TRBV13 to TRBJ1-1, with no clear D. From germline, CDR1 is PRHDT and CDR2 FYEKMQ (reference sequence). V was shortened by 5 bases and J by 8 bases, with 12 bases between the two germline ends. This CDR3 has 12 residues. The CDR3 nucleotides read TGTGCCAGCAGCCTAACCGGCCCCGAAGCTTTCTTT. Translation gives CASSLTGPEAFF.

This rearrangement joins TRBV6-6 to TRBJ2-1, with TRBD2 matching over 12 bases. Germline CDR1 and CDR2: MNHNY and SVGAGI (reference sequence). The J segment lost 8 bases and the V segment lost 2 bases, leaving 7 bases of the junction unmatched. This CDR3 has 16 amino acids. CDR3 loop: CASSYQASGGADEQFF. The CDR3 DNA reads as TGTGCCAGCAGTTACCAGGCTAGCGGGGGGGCTGATGAGCAGTTCTTC.

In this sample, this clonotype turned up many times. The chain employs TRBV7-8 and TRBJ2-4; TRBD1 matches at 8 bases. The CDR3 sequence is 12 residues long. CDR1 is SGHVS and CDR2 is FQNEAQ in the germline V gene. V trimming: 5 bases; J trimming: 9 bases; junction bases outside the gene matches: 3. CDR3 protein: CASSTGGSIQYF. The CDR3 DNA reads TGTGCCAGCAGCACAGGGGGTAGCATTCAGTACTTC. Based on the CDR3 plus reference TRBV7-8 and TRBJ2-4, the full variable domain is GAGVSQSPRYKVAKRGQDVALRCDPISGHVSLFWYQQALGQGPEFLTYFQNEAQLDKSGLPSDRFFAERPEGSVSTLKIQRTQQEDSAVYLCASSTGGSIQYFGAGTRLSVL.

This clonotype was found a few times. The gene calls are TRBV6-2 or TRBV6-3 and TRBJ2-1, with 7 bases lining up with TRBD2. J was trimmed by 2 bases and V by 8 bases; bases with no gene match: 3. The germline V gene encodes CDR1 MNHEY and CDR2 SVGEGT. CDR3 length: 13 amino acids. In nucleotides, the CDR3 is TGTGCCAGCGGGGGGGGTACCTACAATGAGCAGTTCTTC. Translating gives CASGGGTYNEQFF.

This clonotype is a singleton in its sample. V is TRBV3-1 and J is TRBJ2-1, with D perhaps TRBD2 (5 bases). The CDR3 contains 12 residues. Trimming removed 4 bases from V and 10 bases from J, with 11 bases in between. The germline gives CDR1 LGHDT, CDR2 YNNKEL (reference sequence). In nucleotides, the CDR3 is TGTGCCAGCAGCCCCGGGATAGGCGAGCAGTTCTTC. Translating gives CASSPGIGEQFF.

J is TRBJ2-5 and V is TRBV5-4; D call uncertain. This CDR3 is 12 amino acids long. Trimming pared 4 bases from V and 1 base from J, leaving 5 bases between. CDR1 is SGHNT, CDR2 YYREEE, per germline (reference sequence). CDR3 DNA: TGTGCCAGCAGCCCCTTCCAAGAGACCCAGTACTTC. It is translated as CASSPFQETQYF.

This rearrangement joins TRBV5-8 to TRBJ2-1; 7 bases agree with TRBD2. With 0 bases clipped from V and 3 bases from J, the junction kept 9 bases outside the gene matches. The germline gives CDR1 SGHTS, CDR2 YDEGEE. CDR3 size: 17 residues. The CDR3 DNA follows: TGTGCCAGCAGCTTGGTGGGGGGGGACGGAAGCTACAATGAGCAGTTCTTC. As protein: CASSLVGGDGSYNEQFF.

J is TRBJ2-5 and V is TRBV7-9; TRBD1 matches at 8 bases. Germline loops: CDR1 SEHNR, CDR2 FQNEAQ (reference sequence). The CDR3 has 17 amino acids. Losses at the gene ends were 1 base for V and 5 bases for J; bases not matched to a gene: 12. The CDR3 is CASSLDRRDRGWETQYF. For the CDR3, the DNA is TGTGCCAGCAGCTTAGATCGCCGAGACAGGGGTTGGGAGACCCAGTACTTC.

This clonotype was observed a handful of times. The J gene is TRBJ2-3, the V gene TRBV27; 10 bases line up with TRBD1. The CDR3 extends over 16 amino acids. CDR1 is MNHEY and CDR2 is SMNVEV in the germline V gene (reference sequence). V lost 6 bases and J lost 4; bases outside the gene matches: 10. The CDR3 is CASRDSGTGDSDTQYF. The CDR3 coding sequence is TGTGCCAGCAGGGATTCCGGGACAGGGGATTCAGATACGCAGTATTTT.

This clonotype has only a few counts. The CDR3 loop reads CASSPEDISGGTPYEQYF. In DNA form, the CDR3 reads TGTGCCAGCTCACCAGAGGATATAAGCGGGGGGACCCCCTACGAGCAGTACTTC. The chain couples TRBV18 to TRBJ2-7, with 9 bases fitting TRBD2. Germline V gene sequence: CDR1 KGHSH, CDR2 LQKENI. The junction had 13 bases not matched to a gene; V was cut back by 2 bases and J by 2 bases. CDR3 length: 18 amino acids. The full variable domain, its missing parts supplied by reference TRBV18 and TRBJ2-7, is NAGVMQNPRHLVRRRGQEARLRCSPMKGHSHVYWYRQLPEEGLKFMVYLQKENIIDESGMPKERFSAEFPKEGPSILRIQQVVRGDSAAYFCASSPEDISGGTPYEQYFGPGTRLTVT.

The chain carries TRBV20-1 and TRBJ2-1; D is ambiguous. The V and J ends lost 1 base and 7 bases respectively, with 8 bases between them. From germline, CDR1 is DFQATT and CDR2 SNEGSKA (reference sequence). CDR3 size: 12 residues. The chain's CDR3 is CSARATGNEQFF. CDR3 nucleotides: TGCAGTGCTAGAGCCACCGGAAATGAGCAGTTCTTC.

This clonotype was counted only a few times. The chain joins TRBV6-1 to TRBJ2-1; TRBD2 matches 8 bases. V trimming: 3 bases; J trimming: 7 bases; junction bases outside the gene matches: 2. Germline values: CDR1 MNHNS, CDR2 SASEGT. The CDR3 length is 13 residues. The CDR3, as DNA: TGTGCCAGCAGTGAGGGACTAGGGAATGAGCAGTTCTTC. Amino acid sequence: CASSEGLGNEQFF.

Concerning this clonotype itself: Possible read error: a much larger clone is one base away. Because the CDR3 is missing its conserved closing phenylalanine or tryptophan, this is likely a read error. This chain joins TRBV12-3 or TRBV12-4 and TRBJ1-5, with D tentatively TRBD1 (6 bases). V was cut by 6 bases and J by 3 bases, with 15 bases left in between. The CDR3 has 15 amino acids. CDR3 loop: CASRAKRDINQPQHS. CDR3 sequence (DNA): TGTGCCAGCAGAGCAAAACGGGACATCAATCAGCCCCAGCATTCT.

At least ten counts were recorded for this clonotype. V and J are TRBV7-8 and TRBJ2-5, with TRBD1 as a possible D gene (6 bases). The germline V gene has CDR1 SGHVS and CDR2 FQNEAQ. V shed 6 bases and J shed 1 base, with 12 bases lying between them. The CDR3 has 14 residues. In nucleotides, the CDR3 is TGTGCCAGCAGGCAGACAGGCATCCAAGAGACCCAGTACTTC. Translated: CASRQTGIQETQYF. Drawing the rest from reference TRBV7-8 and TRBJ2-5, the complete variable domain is GAGVSQSPRYKVAKRGQDVALRCDPISGHVSLFWYQQALGQGPEFLTYFQNEAQLDKSGLPSDRFFAERPEGSVSTLKIQRTQQEDSAVYLCASRQTGIQETQYFGPGTRLLVL.